The 15 T cell receptor beta chains presented below share a single source sample, sequenced in a study of beta chain features in type 1 diabetes. Since all of the isolated RNA was reverse transcribed, expressed TCRB transcripts were what got sequenced. Measured with immunoSEQ multiplex PCR; TCRdb has only the in-frame clones, and not every one. Here the sample spans 310,000 or so clones, 9.5% to 12% being singletons. Sample: naive CD4+ T cells from blood. Source of these receptors: a woman in her twenties or thirties in good health.

The V call is TRBV6-5, the J call TRBJ1-1; D is possibly TRBD1 (6 bases). Trimming took 5 bases from V and 1 from J, leaving 14 bases between them. The CDR3 covers 15 residues. Germline V gene data show CDR1 as MNHEY and CDR2 as SVGAGI. In DNA form, the CDR3 reads TGTGCCAGCAGTATATACAGGGACCGGAACACTGAAGCTTTCTTT. It yields the protein CASSIYRDRNTEAFF.

This clone was counted between two and nine times. This chain connects TRBV25-1 to TRBJ1-3, with D unresolved. The V gene's germline CDR1 is MGHDK and CDR2 SYGVNS. The CDR3 is 15 amino acids. Trimming pared 4 bases from V and 2 bases from J, leaving 12 bases between. CDR3: CASSAPRGAGNTIYF. CDR3 nucleotides: TGTGCCAGCAGTGCCCCTCGGGGAGCTGGAAACACCATATATTTT.

The J gene is TRBJ1-1, the V gene TRBV18; 9 positions agree with TRBD1. V shed 4 bases and J 3 bases; nucleotides not matched to a gene: 6. This CDR3 has 15 residues. Germline lookup yields CDR1 KGHSH and CDR2 LQKENI. CDR3 sequence (DNA): TGTGCCAGCTCACTACGGACAGGGGAATACACTGAAGCTTTCTTT. Protein: CASSLRTGEYTEAFF.

This chain uses TRBV2 with TRBJ2-7; possible D gene TRBD2, 7 bases. The CDR3 is 15 residues long. V lost 7 bases, J lost 0 bases, and 16 bases lay in between. Germline V CDR1 and CDR2: SNHLY, FYNNEI. The DNA of the CDR3 is TGTGCCAGCATCTCTCGGGGGGCAGCCTCCTACGAGCAGTACTTC. Translating gives CASISRGAASYEQYF.

This chain connects TRBV4-1 to TRBJ1-4, with D perhaps matching TRBD1 (6 bases). V lost 3 bases to trimming and J lost 3 bases, with 14 bases between them. This CDR3 region has 16 residues. CDR1 is MGHRA, CDR2 YSYEKL, per germline. The CDR3 region is CASSHDSRTANEKLFF. The CDR3 nucleotides are TGCGCCAGCAGCCACGACAGTAGGACAGCTAATGAAAAACTGTTTTTT.

This clone was seen a handful of times. The chain has TRBV9 and TRBJ2-1; a weak D match, TRBD2 (5 bases). V shed 4 bases and J shed 6 bases, with 20 bases lying between them. The length of the CDR3 is 16 residues. The V gene's germline CDR1 is SGDLS and CDR2 YYNGEE. The CDR3 protein is CASSPFSGSASNEQFF. Here the CDR3 DNA reads TGTGCCAGCAGCCCCTTCTCGGGGTCGGCGTCCAATGAGCAGTTCTTC.

This chain joins TRBV19 and TRBJ2-5; a possible D gene is TRBD2 (5 bases). This CDR3 has 11 residues. V shed 3 bases and J shed 7 bases, with 6 bases lying between them. Germline CDR1 is LNHDA and CDR2 is SQIVND (reference sequence). The CDR3 here is CASSIRGTQYF. The CDR3 DNA sequence: TGTGCCAGTAGTATTCGGGGGACCCAGTACTTC.

This clone was counted a few times. V usage is TRBV9 and J usage is TRBJ2-5; TRBD1 matches at 7 bases. The germline CDR1 and CDR2 sequences are SGDLS and YYNGEE. The V segment lost 4 bases and the J segment 1 base; nucleotides outside the gene matches: 1. The CDR3 contains 13 residues. CDR3 sequence (DNA): TGTGCCAGCAGCCGGGACAGCCAAGAGACCCAGTACTTC. Amino acid sequence: CASSRDSQETQYF. Full variable domain (remainder filled in from reference TRBV9 and TRBJ2-5): DSGVTQTPKHLITATGQRVTLRCSPRSGDLSVYWYQQSLDQGLQFLIQYYNGEERAKGNILERFSAQQFPDLHSELNLSSLELGDSALYFCASSRDSQETQYFGPGTRLLVL.

This rearrangement joins TRBV4-3 to TRBJ2-2, with a tentative D call TRBD1 (6 bases). V lost 0 bases to trimming and J lost 0 bases, with 8 bases between them. The germline CDR1 and CDR2 sequences are LGHNA and YSLEER. The CDR3 has 16 residues. CDR3 region: CASSQDSGANTGELFF. The CDR3 DNA is TGCGCCAGCAGCCAAGATTCAGGGGCGAACACCGGGGAGCTGTTTTTT.

The V call is TRBV30, the J call TRBJ2-2; TRBD1 matches 12 bases. CDR1 and CDR2 from the germline V gene are GTSNPN and SVGIG (reference sequence). The junction had 4 bases not matched to a gene; V was cut back by 2 bases and J by 6 bases. There are 15 residues in the CDR3. This CDR3 reads CAWSLGQGAAGELFF. Here the CDR3 DNA reads TGTGCCTGGAGTTTGGGACAGGGGGCCGCCGGGGAGCTGTTTTTT.

The chain recombines TRBV15 with TRBJ2-3; D call uncertain. Trimming took off 4 bases at V and 0 bases at J, with 2 bases between the two ends. Germline loops: CDR1 LNHNV, CDR2 YYDKDF (reference sequence). The CDR3 totals 12 residues. The CDR3 DNA reads TGTGCCACCAGCACTAGCACAGATACGCAGTATTTT. Translated, it gives CATSTSTDTQYF.

The gene calls are TRBV7-2 and TRBJ2-7; D remains unclear. V was trimmed by 2 bases and J by 6 bases, leaving 5 bases between them. There are 11 residues in the CDR3. The germline V gene has CDR1 SGHTA and CDR2 FQGNSA. The DNA for the CDR3 is TGTGCCAGCAGCTTATCGTCCGAGCAGTACTTC. Its translation is CASSLSSEQYF.

This clone was observed a few times. The chain links TRBV18 to TRBJ2-7; D possibly corresponds to TRBD2 (6 bases). The CDR3 runs to 13 residues. Trimming cost V 6 bases and J 4 bases, with 13 bases left between them. Germline V gene sequence: CDR1 KGHSH, CDR2 LQKENI. As DNA, the CDR3 is TGTGCCAGCTCCGCGGGACCAACTTACGAGCAGTACTTC. This translates into CASSAGPTYEQYF. Drawing the rest from reference TRBV18 and TRBJ2-7, the complete variable domain is NAGVMQNPRHLVRRRGQEARLRCSPMKGHSHVYWYRQLPEEGLKFMVYLQKENIIDESGMPKERFSAEFPKEGPSILRIQQVVRGDSAAYFCASSAGPTYEQYFGPGTRLTVT.

This clone was seen only a few times. The CDR3 DNA is TGTGCCTGGGCGGAGGGACAGGGGCCAAATCAGCCCCAGCATTTT. Its protein product is CAWAEGQGPNQPQHF. This chain connects TRBV30 to TRBJ1-5; TRBD1 agrees at 10 bases. Per germline, CDR1 GTSNPN and CDR2 SVGIG (reference sequence). V lost 5 bases to trimming and J lost 4 bases; unmatched junction nucleotides: 8. CDR3 length: 15 amino acids.

This chain links TRBV29-1 with TRBJ2-2, with a weak D call TRBD1 (5 bases). Germline V gene data show CDR1 as SQVTM and CDR2 as ANQGSEA. Trimming removed 7 bases from V and 6 bases from J, with 15 bases in between. This CDR3 comprises 13 residues. In DNA form, the CDR3 reads TGCAGCGCTATTCAACAGGTATCCGGGGAGCTGTTTTTT. It codes for CSAIQQVSGELFF.